The rows below give T cell receptor beta chains drawn from one sample of a study of STAT5B mutations in CD4+ large granular lymphocyte leukemia. The assay was immunoSEQ multiplex PCR, and TCRdb's table has in-frame clones only and misses some. The table lists about 19,000 clones, 84% of them singletons. The sequenced sample consisted of CD4+ T cells from blood buffy coats. These receptors came from a human donor in good health. CDR3s include the opening cysteine and the closing phenylalanine or tryptophan. D genes are given only for firm matches. Clone size appears in some rows only: once, few, many, or a class for an expanded clone.

D: TRBD1
size: NA
length: 13
V: TRBV7-9
J: TRBJ1-2
CDR3: CASSRQGGGGYTF
DNA: TGTGCCAGCAGCAGACAGGGGGGAGGAGGCTACACCTTC

D: TRBD1
size: once
length: 17
V: TRBV9
J: TRBJ2-3
CDR3: CASSVSTGQGITDTQYF
DNA: TGTGCCAGCAGCGTATCGACCGGACAGGGGATCACAGATACGCAGTATTTT

D: TRBD1
size: NA
length: 16
V: TRBV30
J: TRBJ2-7
CDR3: CAWSKPGTVSSYEQYF
DNA: TGTGCCTGGAGTAAGCCCGGGACAGTGAGCTCCTACGAGCAGTACTTC

D: NA
size: few
length: 16
V: TRBV30
J: TRBJ2-3
CDR3: CAWSVYNGLSTDTQYF
DNA: TGTGCCTGGAGTGTTTATAACGGGCTGAGCACAGATACGCAGTATTTT

D: TRBD1
size: NA
length: 15
V: TRBV6-1
J: TRBJ2-4
CDR3: CASSEGEGARNIQYF
DNA: TGTGCCAGCAGTGAAGGAGAGGGGGCTAGAAACATTCAGTACTTC

D: NA
size: NA
length: 11
V: TRBV29-1
J: TRBJ1-2
CDR3: CSVAQGYGYTF
DNA: TGCAGCGTGGCACAGGGTTATGGCTACACCTTC

D: NA
size: NA
length: 17
V: TRBV5-4
J: TRBJ2-2
CDR3: CASSFRLALGLDGELFF
DNA: TGTGCCAGCAGCTTTCGTCTAGCTCTTGGTTTAGACGGGGAGCTGTTTTTT

D: NA
size: NA
length: 14
V: TRBV11-2
J: TRBJ2-2
CDR3: CASSGRPGTGELFF
DNA: TGTGCCAGCAGCGGGAGGCCGGGGACCGGGGAGCTGTTTTTT

D: NA
size: once
length: 17
V: TRBV5-6
J: TRBJ2-3
CDR3: CASSSPGLRKGTDTQYF
DNA: TGTGCCAGCAGCTCTCCAGGCCTCCGAAAAGGCACAGATACGCAGTATTTT

D: TRBD2
size: NA
length: 15
V: TRBV27
J: TRBJ2-3
CDR3: CASSSSGSPTDTQYF
DNA: TGTGCCAGCAGTTCTAGCGGGAGTCCGACAGATACGCAGTATTTT

D: NA
size: NA
length: 12
V: TRBV2
J: TRBJ2-3
CDR3: CASEPQADTQYF
DNA: TGTGCCAGCGAACCACAGGCCGATACGCAGTATTTT

D: NA
size: NA
length: 15
V: TRBV6-1
J: TRBJ1-4
CDR3: CASRFQGATNEKLFF
DNA: TGTGCCAGCAGATTCCAGGGAGCAACTAATGAAAAACTGTTTTTT

D: NA
size: NA
length: 19
V: TRBV4-1
J: TRBJ1-1
CDR3: CASSQEIDRRQTSRTEAFF
DNA: TGCGCCAGCAGCCAAGAAATCGACAGGAGGCAAACGTCTAGGACTGAAGCTTTCTTT

D: TRBD1
size: once
length: 15
V: TRBV7-2
J: TRBJ1-2
CDR3: CASSLGQGANYGYTF
DNA: TGTGCCAGCAGCTTAGGACAGGGGGCTAACTATGGCTACACCTTC

D: NA
size: few
length: 16
V: TRBV19
J: TRBJ1-3
CDR3: CASSITGSSSGNTIYF
DNA: TGTGCCAGTAGTATAACAGGCTCCTCGTCTGGAAACACCATATATTTT

D: NA
size: NA
length: 15
V: TRBV27
J: TRBJ2-3
CDR3: CASSLSLRGTDTQYF
DNA: TGTGCCAGCAGTTTATCGCTCAGGGGCACAGATACGCAGTATTTT

D: NA
size: NA
length: 14
V: TRBV6-1
J: TRBJ2-7
CDR3: CASSVGGTSYEQYF
DNA: TGTGCCAGCAGTGTTGGGGGGACATCCTACGAGCAGTACTTC

D: NA
size: NA
length: 14
V: TRBV7-2
J: TRBJ2-1
CDR3: CASSFTGGVGEQFF
DNA: TGTGCCAGCAGCTTTACAGGGGGGGTTGGTGAGCAGTTCTTC

D: TRBD2
size: NA
length: 19
V: TRBV6-4
J: TRBJ2-7
CDR3: CASNGYNRTSGASSYEQYF
DNA: TGTGCCAGCAATGGTTACAATCGGACTAGCGGGGCGAGCTCCTACGAGCAGTACTTC

D: NA
size: NA
length: 16
V: TRBV6-4
J: TRBJ1-3
CDR3: CVSSDWNNFSGNTIYF
DNA: TGTGTCAGCAGTGATTGGAACAACTTCTCTGGAAACACCATATATTTT

D: NA
size: NA
length: 14
V: TRBV27
J: TRBJ1-2
CDR3: CASSWDGTNYGYTF
DNA: TGTGCCAGCAGTTGGGACGGGACAAACTATGGCTACACCTTC

D: NA
size: NA
length: 13
V: TRBV6-1
J: TRBJ2-2
CDR3: CASSEVGTGELFF
DNA: TGTGCCAGCAGTGAAGTGGGTACCGGGGAGCTGTTTTTT

D: NA
size: NA
length: 11
V: TRBV10-3
J: TRBJ1-1
CDR3: CAISDGRNPFF
DNA: TGTGCCATCAGTGATGGCAGGAATCCATTCTTT

D: NA
size: NA
length: 13
V: TRBV2
J: TRBJ1-5
CDR3: CASSGGPEQPQHF
DNA: TGTGCCAGCAGTGGGGGCCCGGAGCAGCCCCAGCATTTT

D: NA
size: once
length: 13
V: TRBV5-8
J: TRBJ2-3
CDR3: CASSRRDTDTQYF
DNA: TGTGCCAGCAGCCGGCGCGACACAGATACGCAGTATTTT

D: TRBD1
size: NA
length: 14
V: TRBV29-1
J: TRBJ2-7
CDR3: CSVTPGQASSGQYF
DNA: TGCAGCGTGACTCCGGGACAGGCCTCCTCCGGGCAGTACTTC

D: TRBD2
size: few
length: 13
V: TRBV2
J: TRBJ2-1
CDR3: CASMGGRRNEQFF
DNA: TGTGCCAGCATGGGGGGGAGGCGCAATGAGCAGTTCTTC

D: NA
size: NA
length: 13
V: TRBV5-4
J: TRBJ2-7
CDR3: CASTRPDLYEQYF
DNA: TGTGCCAGCACCCGCCCGGACCTCTACGAGCAGTACTTC

D: NA
size: NA
length: 14
V: TRBV19
J: TRBJ1-1
CDR3: CASTKGGKNTEAFF
DNA: TGTGCCAGTACTAAAGGGGGGAAGAACACTGAAGCTTTCTTT

D: NA
size: NA
length: 12
V: TRBV30
J: TRBJ1-2
CDR3: CAWSVSGRGYTF
DNA: TGTGCCTGGAGTGTATCCGGGAGAGGCTACACCTTC

D: TRBD2
size: NA
length: 18
V: TRBV18
J: TRBJ2-3
CDR3: CASSLIPGLAGVADTQYF
DNA: TGTGCCAGCTCACTAATCCCGGGACTAGCGGGAGTTGCAGATACGCAGTATTTT

D: NA
size: NA
length: 15
V: TRBV5-4
J: TRBJ2-1
CDR3: CASSLPASGGNEQFF
DNA: TGTGCCAGCAGCCTCCCAGCGTCAGGAGGCAATGAGCAGTTCTTC

D: NA
size: NA
length: 13
V: TRBV7-7
J: TRBJ2-3
CDR3: CASSRDFTDTQYF
DNA: TGTGCCAGCAGCCGGGACTTCACAGATACGCAGTATTTT

D: TRBD1
size: NA
length: 17
V: TRBV9
J: TRBJ1-5
CDR3: CASSQGGGVPSNQPQHF
DNA: TGTGCCAGCAGCCAAGGAGGGGGCGTACCTAGCAATCAGCCCCAGCATTTT

D: TRBD2
size: NA
length: 17
V: TRBV9
J: TRBJ2-3
CDR3: CASSPSTSGRSTDTQYF
DNA: TGTGCCAGCAGCCCCTCGACTAGCGGGAGGTCCACAGATACGCAGTATTTT

D: NA
size: NA
length: 15
V: TRBV11-3
J: TRBJ2-6
CDR3: CASSGAGAGANVLTF
DNA: TGTGCCAGCAGCGGGGCAGGGGCTGGGGCCAACGTCCTGACTTTC

D: NA
size: NA
length: 15
V: TRBV7-9
J: TRBJ2-2
CDR3: CASSSPILNTGELFF
DNA: TGTGCCAGCAGCTCACCGATCCTGAACACCGGGGAGCTGTTTTTT

D: TRBD1
size: NA
length: 12
V: TRBV30
J: TRBJ1-1
CDR3: CAWSRTGLEAFF
DNA: TGTGCCTGGAGCCGGACAGGCTTAGAAGCTTTCTTT